The 5 T cell receptor beta chains given below trace back to one sample, sequenced in a study of technical replicates of blood from a few donors. Some clones are missing from TCRdb's copy, which holds only in-frame ones; the method was immunoSEQ multiplex PCR. The sample contains about 61,000 clones, 97% of which appear only once. Input material: T cells isolated from PBMCs. These receptors originate from a human donor in good health.

This chain uses TRBV6-1 with TRBJ2-5; D remains unclear. The V gene's germline CDR1 is MNHNS and CDR2 SASEGT. The CDR3 consists of 14 residues. Trimming shortened V by 2 bases and J by 5 bases, and 12 bases separated the two germline ends. CDR3 in DNA: TGTGCCAGCAGTGAAATATTTATAATTGAGACCCAGTACTTC. This gives the protein CASSEIFIIETQYF.

J is TRBJ2-1 and V is TRBV6-4; 10 nucleotides align to TRBD2. J was trimmed by 12 bases and V by 4 bases; bases with no gene match: 6. Germline CDR1 MRHNA, CDR2 SNTAGT. This CDR3 has 13 amino acids. The CDR3 DNA follows: TGTGCCAGCAGTGCGGCTAGCGGGAGTAGGCAGTTCTTC. This gives the protein CASSAASGSRQFF.

V gene TRBV11-3 combines with J gene TRBJ2-5, with 7 bases fitting TRBD2. Per germline, CDR1 SGHNT and CDR2 YENEEA. The CDR3 covers 16 residues. V shed 5 bases and J 5 bases; nucleotides not matched to a gene: 14. The CDR3 sequence is CASSPWTSPSLETQYF. CDR3 nucleotides: TGTGCCAGCAGCCCATGGACTAGTCCAAGTTTGGAGACCCAGTACTTC.

This clone was observed a single time. The chain employs TRBV7-9 and TRBJ1-2, with D perhaps matching TRBD1 (5 bases). This CDR3 has 17 amino acids. CDR1 and CDR2 (germline): SEHNR, FQNEAQ (reference sequence). Trimming removed 1 base from V and 0 bases from J, with 15 bases in between. The CDR3 bases are TGTGCCAGCAGCTTAGTAGGGACTGTGAAAGCTAACTATGGCTACACCTTC. It is translated as CASSLVGTVKANYGYTF.

This clone was seen once. The chain recombines TRBV5-1 with TRBJ2-5; no clear D gene. The V gene's germline CDR1 is SGHRS and CDR2 YFSETQ. The CDR3 runs 14 residues. Between the trimmed V and J ends, which lost 0 bases and 4 bases, there was a span of 10 bases. The CDR3 loop is CASSLASNGETQYF. The DNA of the CDR3 is TGCGCCAGCAGCTTGGCCTCGAACGGAGAGACCCAGTACTTC.